Listed here is a single T cell receptor (beta chain). CD8+ and CD4+ T cells were negatively isolated; TEMRA cells were FACS-enriched. The data were obtained in a study of CD8 T cells in Susac syndrome. Random-hexamer reverse transcription was applied to about 0.45 to 1 ug RNA. TCRdb processed the immunoSEQ multiplex PCR reads anew with MiXCR; each CDR3 protein has one entry. The data contain roughly 130,000 distinct CDR3 sequences, approximately 94% of them singletons. Sample: CD4+ T cells from PBMCs. The TCR sequence derives from a human donor with multiple sclerosis.

For the CDR3, the DNA is TGTGCCAGCAGTAGGGTCCCGGCGAGGTACACCTTC. This gives the protein CASSRVPARYTF. The genes are TRBV28 and TRBJ1-2; D call uncertain. The germline V and J ends were trimmed by 5 bases and 11 bases, with 15 bases remaining between them. CDR1 and CDR2 (germline): MDHEN, SYDVKM. The CDR3 extends over 12 amino acids.